The clone carrying this T cell receptor beta chain was detected only a few times. Its antigen is as yet unknown. TCRdb itself ran the reads through MiXCR, one entry per CDR3 protein. In the table there are roughly 51,000 distinct CDR3 sequences, roughly 20% of which are singletons. This sample stems from a study of T cell repertoires in cytomegalovirus infection. Overall study: Selection of CMV epitopes for the study included recently identified HLA-C-restricted and well-studied HLA-B-restricted ones.

V was trimmed by 5 bases and J by 6 bases, leaving 11 bases between them. The CDR3 covers 12 residues. Germline lookup yields CDR1 DFQATT and CDR2 SNEGSKA (reference sequence). The TCR originated in a human donor in good health (CMV status not recorded). Some clones in this sample may be carry-over from other donors' samples. V is TRBV20-1 and J is TRBJ2-1; D is unresolved. The specimen was CD8+ T cells from cultured PBMCs, collected from culture after CMV antigen stimulation. CDR3 in amino acids: CSALKWGNEQFF. The CDR3 DNA reads as TGCAGTGCTCTGAAATGGGGCAATGAGCAGTTCTTC.